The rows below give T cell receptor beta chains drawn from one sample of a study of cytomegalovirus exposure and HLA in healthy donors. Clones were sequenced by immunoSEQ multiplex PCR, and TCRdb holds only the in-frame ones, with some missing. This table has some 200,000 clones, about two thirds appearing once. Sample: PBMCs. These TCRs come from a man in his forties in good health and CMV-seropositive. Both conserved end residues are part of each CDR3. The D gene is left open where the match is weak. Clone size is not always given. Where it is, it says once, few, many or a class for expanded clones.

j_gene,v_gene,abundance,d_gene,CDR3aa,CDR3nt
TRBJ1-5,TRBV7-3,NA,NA,CASTAGTGQPQHF,TGTGCCAGCACAGCGGGAACGGGACAGCCCCAGCATTTT
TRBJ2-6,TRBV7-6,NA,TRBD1,CASSSLGDRGRGANVLTF,TGTGCCAGCAGCTCCCTGGGGGACAGGGGTAGAGGGGCCAACGTCCTGACTTTC
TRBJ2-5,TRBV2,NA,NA,CASKGGARLRGWTQYF,TGTGCCAGCAAAGGGGGGGCCAGGCTCCGGGGGTGGACCCAGTACTTC
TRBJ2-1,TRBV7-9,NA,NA,CASTLTNPSYNEQFF,TGTGCCAGCACCCTGACTAACCCGTCCTACAATGAGCAGTTCTTC
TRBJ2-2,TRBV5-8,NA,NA,CASSPANTGELFF,TGTGCCAGCAGCCCAGCGAACACCGGGGAGCTGTTTTTT
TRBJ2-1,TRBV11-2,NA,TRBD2,CASSLDIGLAVNNEQFF,TGTGCCAGCAGCTTAGATATAGGCCTAGCGGTTAATAATGAGCAGTTCTTC
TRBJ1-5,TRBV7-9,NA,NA,CASSKERGPQHF,TGTGCCAGCAGTAAGGAAAGAGGGCCCCAGCATTTT
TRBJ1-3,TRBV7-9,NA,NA,CASNRQDGSSGNTIYF,TGTGCCAGCAACCGACAGGATGGGAGCTCTGGAAACACCATATATTTT
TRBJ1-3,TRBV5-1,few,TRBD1,CASSPWDSSGNTIYF,TGCGCCAGCAGCCCATGGGACAGCTCTGGAAACACCATATATTTT
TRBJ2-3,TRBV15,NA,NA,CATSRGTGTDTQYF,TGTGCCACCAGCAGAGGCACTGGCACAGATACGCAGTATTTT
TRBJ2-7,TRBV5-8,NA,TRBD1,CASSLGGTDYEQYF,TGTGCCAGCAGCTTGGGAGGGACAGATTACGAGCAGTACTTC
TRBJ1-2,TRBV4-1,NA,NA,CASSLGGDAYGYTF,TGCGCCAGCAGCCTGGGGGGGGACGCCTATGGCTACACCTTC
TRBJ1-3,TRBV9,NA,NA,CASSVAGNVDTIYF,TGTGCCAGCAGCGTAGCAGGGAACGTGGACACCATATATTTT
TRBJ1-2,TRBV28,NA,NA,CASSSGQSAYGYTF,TGTGCCAGCAGTTCGGGACAAAGTGCGTATGGCTACACCTTC
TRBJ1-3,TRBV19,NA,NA,CASSRGTGTSGNTIYF,TGTGCCAGTAGCCGGGGTACAGGGACATCAGGAAACACCATATATTTT
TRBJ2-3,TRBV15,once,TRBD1,CATSRDRTQGADTQYF,TGTGCCACCAGCAGAGATAGGACTCAGGGGGCAGATACGCAGTATTTT
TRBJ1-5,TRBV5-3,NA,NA,CARSLVLSGVANQPFSQHF,TGTGCCAGAAGCTTGGTCCTTTCCGGAGTAGCCAATCAGCCCTTCTCCCAGCATTTT
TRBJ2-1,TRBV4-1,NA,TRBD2,CASSRTSGGAYNEQFF,TGCGCCAGCAGCAGGACTAGCGGGGGGGCTTACAATGAGCAGTTCTTC
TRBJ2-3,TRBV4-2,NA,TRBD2,CASSQGGLAGVSSTDTQYF,TGTGCCAGCAGCCAAGGAGGACTAGCGGGGGTTTCTAGCACAGATACGCAGTATTTT
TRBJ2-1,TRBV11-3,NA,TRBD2,CASSPSGGGNNEQFF,TGTGCCAGCAGCCCTTCCGGGGGAGGGAACAATGAGCAGTTCTTC
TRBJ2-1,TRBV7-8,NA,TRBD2,CASSFGTSGGYEQFF,TGTGCCAGCAGCTTCGGGACTAGCGGGGGCTATGAGCAGTTCTTC
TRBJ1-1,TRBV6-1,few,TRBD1,CASSGTGRNTEAFF,TGTGCCAGCAGCGGGACAGGGAGGAACACTGAAGCTTTCTTT
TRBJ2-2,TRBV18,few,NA,CASSAPGRRDTGELFF,TGTGCCAGCTCAGCACCAGGGAGGCGAGACACCGGGGAGCTGTTTTTT
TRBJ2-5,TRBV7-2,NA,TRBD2,CASSFGGRETQYF,TGTGCCAGCAGCTTTGGCGGGAGGGAGACCCAGTACTTC
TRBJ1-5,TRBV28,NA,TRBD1,CASSAAGTGPNQPQHF,TGTGCCAGCAGCGCGGCAGGGACAGGGCCCAATCAGCCCCAGCATTTT
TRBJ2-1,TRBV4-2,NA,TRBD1,CASSQVRDRAYNEQFF,TGTGCCAGCAGCCAAGTTCGGGACAGGGCCTACAATGAGCAGTTCTTC
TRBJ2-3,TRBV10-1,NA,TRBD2,CASSGSSGATDTQYF,TGCGCCAGCAGTGGGTCTAGCGGGGCAACAGATACGCAGTATTTT
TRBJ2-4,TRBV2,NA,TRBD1,CASRGDSKNIQYF,TGTGCCAGCAGGGGGGACAGCAAAAACATTCAGTACTTC
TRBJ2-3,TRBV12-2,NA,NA,CASRLEFELPFTDTQYF,TGTGCAAGTCGCTTAGAGTTCGAGCTTCCCTTCACAGATACGCAGTATTTT
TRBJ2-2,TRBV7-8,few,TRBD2,CATPKLGTSGGGTGELFF,TGTGCCACCCCGAAACTCGGGACTAGCGGGGGGGGTACCGGGGAGCTGTTTTTT
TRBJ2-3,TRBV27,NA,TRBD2,CASGLGLPSTDTQYF,TGTGCCAGCGGTCTGGGACTACCTAGCACAGATACGCAGTATTTT
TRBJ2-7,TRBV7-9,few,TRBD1,CASSLVRTGLLEQYF,TGTGCCAGCAGCTTAGTGCGGACAGGGCTGCTGGAGCAGTACTTC
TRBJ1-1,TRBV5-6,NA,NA,CASSLDGRMNTEAFF,TGTGCCAGCAGCTTGGATGGGAGAATGAACACTGAAGCTTTCTTT
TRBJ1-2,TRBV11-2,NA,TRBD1,CASSPNDRANGYTF,TGTGCCAGCAGCCCAAATGACAGGGCGAATGGCTACACCTTC
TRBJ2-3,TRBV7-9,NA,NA,CASSLQTGSTDTQYF,TGTGCCAGCAGCTTACAAACAGGCAGCACAGATACGCAGTATTTT
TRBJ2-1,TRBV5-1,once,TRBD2,CASSLASGGANEQFF,TGCGCCAGCAGCTTGGCTAGCGGGGGGGCCAATGAGCAGTTCTTC
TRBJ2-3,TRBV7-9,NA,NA,CASSLGAGGAFTDTQYF,TGCGCCAGCAGCTTAGGGGCGGGCGGCGCCTTCACAGATACGCAGTATTTT
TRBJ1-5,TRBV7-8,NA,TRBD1,CASSPGQGSNQPQHF,TGTGCCAGCAGCCCCGGACAGGGAAGCAATCAGCCCCAGCATTTT
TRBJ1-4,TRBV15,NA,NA,CATSITAKNEKLFF,TGTGCCACCAGCATAACAGCTAAGAATGAAAAACTGTTTTTT
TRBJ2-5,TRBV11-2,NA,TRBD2,CASSLGSALRGTGETQYF,TGTGCCAGCAGCTTAGGATCCGCCCTGCGGGGGACCGGCGAGACCCAGTACTTC
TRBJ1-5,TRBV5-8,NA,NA,CASSLAAREATNQPQHF,TGTGCCAGCAGCTTGGCCGCGAGGGAAGCCACCAATCAGCCCCAGCATTTT
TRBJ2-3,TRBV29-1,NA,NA,CSATQGTPRTDTQYF,TGCAGCGCCACTCAGGGGACCCCTCGCACAGATACGCAGTATTTT
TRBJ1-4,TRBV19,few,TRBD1,CASTGQGGEKLFF,TGTGCCAGTACGGGACAGGGTGGAGAAAAACTGTTTTTT
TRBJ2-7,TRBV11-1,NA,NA,CASSFTGSYEQYF,TGTGCCAGCAGCTTCACGGGGTCCTACGAGCAGTACTTC
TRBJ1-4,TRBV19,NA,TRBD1,CASSAGQQRGIKLFF,TGTGCCAGTAGTGCGGGACAGCAACGGGGAATAAAACTGTTTTTT
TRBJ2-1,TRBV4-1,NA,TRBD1,CASSLWGQTYNEQFF,TGCGCCAGCAGCCTCTGGGGACAGACCTACAATGAGCAGTTCTTC
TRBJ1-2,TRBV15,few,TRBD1,CATSIDRGRDGYTF,TGTGCCACCAGCATTGACAGGGGGCGAGATGGCTACACCTTC
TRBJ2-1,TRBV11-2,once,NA,CASSLAYNVPEQFF,TGTGCCAGCAGCTTAGCTTACAATGTACCTGAGCAGTTCTTC
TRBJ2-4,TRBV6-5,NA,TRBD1,CATSRTGANIQYF,TGTGCCACCTCTCGGACAGGAGCAAACATTCAGTACTTC
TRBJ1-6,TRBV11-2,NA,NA,CASSFNSYNSPLHF,TGTGCCAGCAGCTTTAACTCCTATAATTCACCCCTCCACTTT
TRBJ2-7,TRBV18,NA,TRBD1,CASSPGTALGRDEQYF,TGTGCCAGCTCACCTGGGACAGCCCTCGGGCGGGACGAGCAGTACTTC
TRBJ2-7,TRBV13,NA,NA,CASSYKYEQYF,TGTGCCAGCAGCTACAAGTACGAGCAGTACTTC